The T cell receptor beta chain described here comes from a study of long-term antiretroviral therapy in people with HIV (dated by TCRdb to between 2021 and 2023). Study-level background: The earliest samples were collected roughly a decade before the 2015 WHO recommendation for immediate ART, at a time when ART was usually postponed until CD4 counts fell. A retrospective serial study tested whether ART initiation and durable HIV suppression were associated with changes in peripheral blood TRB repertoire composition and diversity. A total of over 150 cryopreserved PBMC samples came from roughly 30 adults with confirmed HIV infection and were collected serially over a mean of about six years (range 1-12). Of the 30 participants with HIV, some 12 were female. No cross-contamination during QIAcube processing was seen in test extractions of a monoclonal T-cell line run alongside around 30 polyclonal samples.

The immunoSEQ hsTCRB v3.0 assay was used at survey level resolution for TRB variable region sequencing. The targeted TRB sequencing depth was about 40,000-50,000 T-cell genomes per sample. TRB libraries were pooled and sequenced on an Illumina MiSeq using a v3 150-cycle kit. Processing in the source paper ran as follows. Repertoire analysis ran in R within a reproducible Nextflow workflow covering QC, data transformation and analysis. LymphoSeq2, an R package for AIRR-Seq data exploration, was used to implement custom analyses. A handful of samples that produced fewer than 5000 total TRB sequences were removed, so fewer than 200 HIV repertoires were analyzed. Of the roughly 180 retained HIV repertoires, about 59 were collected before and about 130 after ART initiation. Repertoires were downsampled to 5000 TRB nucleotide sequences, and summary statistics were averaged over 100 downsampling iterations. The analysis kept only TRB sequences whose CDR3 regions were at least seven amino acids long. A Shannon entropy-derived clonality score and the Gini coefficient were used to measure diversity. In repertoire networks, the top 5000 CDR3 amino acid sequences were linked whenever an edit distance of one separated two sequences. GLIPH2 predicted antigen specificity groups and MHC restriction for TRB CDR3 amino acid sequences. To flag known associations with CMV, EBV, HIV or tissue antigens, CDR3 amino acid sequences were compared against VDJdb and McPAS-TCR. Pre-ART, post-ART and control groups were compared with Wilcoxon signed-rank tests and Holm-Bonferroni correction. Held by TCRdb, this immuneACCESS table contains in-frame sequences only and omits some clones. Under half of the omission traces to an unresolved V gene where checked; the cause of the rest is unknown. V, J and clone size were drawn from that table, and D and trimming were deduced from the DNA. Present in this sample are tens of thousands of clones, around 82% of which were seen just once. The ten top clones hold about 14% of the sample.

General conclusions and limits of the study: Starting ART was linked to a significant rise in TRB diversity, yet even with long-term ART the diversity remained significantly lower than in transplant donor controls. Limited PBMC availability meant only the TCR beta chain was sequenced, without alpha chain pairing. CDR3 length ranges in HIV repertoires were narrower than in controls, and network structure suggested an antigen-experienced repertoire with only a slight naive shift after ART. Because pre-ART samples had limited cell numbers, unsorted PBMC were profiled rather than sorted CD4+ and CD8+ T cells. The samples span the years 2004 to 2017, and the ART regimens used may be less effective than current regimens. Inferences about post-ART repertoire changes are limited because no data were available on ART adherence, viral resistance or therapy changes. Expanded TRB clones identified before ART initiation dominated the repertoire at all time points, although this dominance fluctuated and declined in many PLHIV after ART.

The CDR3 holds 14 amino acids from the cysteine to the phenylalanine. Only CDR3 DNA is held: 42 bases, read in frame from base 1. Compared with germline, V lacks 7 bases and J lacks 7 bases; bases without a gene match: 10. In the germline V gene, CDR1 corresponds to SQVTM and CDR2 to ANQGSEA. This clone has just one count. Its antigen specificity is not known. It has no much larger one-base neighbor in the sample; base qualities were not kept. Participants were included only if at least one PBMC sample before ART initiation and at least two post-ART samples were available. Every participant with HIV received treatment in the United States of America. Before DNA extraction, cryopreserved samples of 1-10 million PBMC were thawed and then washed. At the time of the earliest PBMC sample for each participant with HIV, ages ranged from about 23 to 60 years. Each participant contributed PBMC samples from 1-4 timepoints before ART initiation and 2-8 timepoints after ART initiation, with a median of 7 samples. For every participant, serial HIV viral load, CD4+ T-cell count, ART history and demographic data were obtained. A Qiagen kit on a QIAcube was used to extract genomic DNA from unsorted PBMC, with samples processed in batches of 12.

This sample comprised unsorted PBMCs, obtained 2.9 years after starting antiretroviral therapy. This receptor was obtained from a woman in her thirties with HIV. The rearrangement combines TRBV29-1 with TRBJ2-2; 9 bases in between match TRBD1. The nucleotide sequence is TGCAGCGCCCGGGACAGGGACTTGATCGGGGAGCTGTTTTTT. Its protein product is CSARDRDLIGELFF.